This TCR beta chain was captured in a study of T cells after yellow fever vaccination (dated by TCRdb to about 2019). Background for the entire study: The SMART-Seq v4 Ultra Low Input RNA kit was used to prepare libraries from fractions with low cell numbers. Two healthy male donors made up the cohort, one aged 18 to 29 years and the other aged 30 to 40 years. Blood samples were taken at several timepoints before and after primary and secondary immunization, and bulk PBMC replicates and cell subsets were isolated. To follow T-cell clones before and after primary and booster YFV17D yellow fever vaccination, bulk TCR alpha and beta repertoires were sequenced over time. Findings and caveats that apply to the study as a whole: Most clones expanded after primary vaccination (around 96% of CD4 and around 88% of CD8) were re-detected after the booster, suggesting that broad memory maintenance occurred. A small fraction of clonotypes showed up in both the CD4 and CD8 compartments, probably as a result of convergent recombination. Because the study included only two donors, the extent to which the findings can be generalized is limited. Compared with the primary T-cell response, the secondary T-cell response was weaker but faster, peaking on day 5 rather than day 15. Because abundant contaminating clonotypes from the bulk population could be contained in FACS-sorted repertoires, computational filtering was required.

The treatment or condition label corresponds to: live attenuated yellow fever vaccine strain. A standard Ficoll-Paque protocol was used to isolate PBMCs from peripheral blood. Dynabeads CD4 and CD8 positive selection kits were used to isolate the CD4 and CD8 T-cell fractions. TriZol was used to extract RNA from bulk PBMCs, CD4 and CD8 fractions, and dextramer-positive and dextramer-negative fractions. The germline V gene gives CDR1 as KGHSH and CDR2 as LQKENI. V loses 3 bases, J loses 0 bases, and the germline ends lie 3 bases apart. The CDR3 covers 13 residues, taking in both the cysteine and the phenylalanine. CDR3 DNA only is kept here, 39 bases in frame from base 1. In this sample, this clonotype turned up a few times. Its antigen target is currently unknown. No base quality values were provided; no much bigger clone lies one nucleotide off. Sequencing was carried out with an Illumina NovaSeq 6000. Synthesis of TCR cDNA relied on 5'RACE template switching, a step that introduced a universal primer site along with unique molecular identifiers. Priming of cDNA synthesis was performed from both the TCR alpha and TCR beta constant segments. Two PCR steps were used to amplify libraries, with sample barcodes and sequencing adapters being added in the second step. Sequencing of libraries was performed on Illumina HiSeq 2500 (2x100 bp) or NovaSeq (2x150 bp). As for how the authors treated the data: Reads were demultiplexed and collapsed into UMI consensus sequences with MIGEC, and V(D)J alignment was performed with MiXCR. Vaccine-responding clonotypes were defined with edgeR using replicate PBMC samples, requiring FDR below 0.01 and a log2 fold change above 5 up to day 15. CD4 or CD8 identity was assigned to each bulk clonotype according to whether the clonotype was present at higher abundance in the sequenced CD4 repertoire or the sequenced CD8 repertoire. TCRdb passed the public sequencing reads through fastp at Q25 and MiXCR, retaining productive beta sequences. All rows with the same CDR3 protein become a single entry with the most common DNA and genes. The V and J calls and clone size are TCRdb's, not the authors'. For this sample the table gives 250,000 to 300,000 distinct CDR3 sequences, of which around 4.9% were detected only once. Together, the top ten hold more than 3% of the sample.

The sequence was collected from a man aged 18 to 35 who received the YFV17D yellow fever vaccine. The chain was built from TRBV18 and TRBJ1-5, with the D segment identity uncertain. Sequences were derived from CD4+ T cells sorted from PBMCs, sampled on the day of the yellow fever booster vaccination. The CDR3 protein is CASSPHSNQPQHF. DNA sequence: TGTGCCAGCTCACCGCATAGCAATCAGCCCCAGCATTTT.